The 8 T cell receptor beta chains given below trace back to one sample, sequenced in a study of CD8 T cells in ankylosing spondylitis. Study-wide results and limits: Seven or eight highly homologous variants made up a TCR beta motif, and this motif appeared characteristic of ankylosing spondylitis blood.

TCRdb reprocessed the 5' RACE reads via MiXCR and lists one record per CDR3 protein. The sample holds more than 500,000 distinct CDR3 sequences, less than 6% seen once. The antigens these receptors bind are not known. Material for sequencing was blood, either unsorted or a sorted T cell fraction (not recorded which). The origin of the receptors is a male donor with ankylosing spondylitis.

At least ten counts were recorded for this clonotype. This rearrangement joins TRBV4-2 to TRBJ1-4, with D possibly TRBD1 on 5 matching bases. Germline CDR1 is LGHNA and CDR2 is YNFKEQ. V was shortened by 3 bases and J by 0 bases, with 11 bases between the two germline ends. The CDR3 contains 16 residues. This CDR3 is CASSQPDRTTNEKLFF. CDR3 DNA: TGTGCCAGCAGCCAGCCCGACAGAACAACTAATGAAAAACTGTTTTTT.

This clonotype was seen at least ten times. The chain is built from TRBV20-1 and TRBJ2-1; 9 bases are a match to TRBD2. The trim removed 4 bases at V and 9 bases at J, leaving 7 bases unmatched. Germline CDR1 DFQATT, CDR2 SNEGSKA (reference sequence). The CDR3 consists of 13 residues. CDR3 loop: CSATRASGAEQFF. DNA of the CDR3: TGCAGTGCTACCCGGGCTAGCGGGGCTGAGCAGTTCTTC.

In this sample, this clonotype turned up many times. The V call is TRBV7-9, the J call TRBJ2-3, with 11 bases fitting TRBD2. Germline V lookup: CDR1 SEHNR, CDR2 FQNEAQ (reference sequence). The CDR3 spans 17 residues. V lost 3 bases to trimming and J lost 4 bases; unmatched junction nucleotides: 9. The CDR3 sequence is CASSLGLAEGVADTQYF. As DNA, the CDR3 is TGTGCCAGCAGCTTGGGACTAGCGGAAGGGGTTGCAGATACGCAGTATTTT.

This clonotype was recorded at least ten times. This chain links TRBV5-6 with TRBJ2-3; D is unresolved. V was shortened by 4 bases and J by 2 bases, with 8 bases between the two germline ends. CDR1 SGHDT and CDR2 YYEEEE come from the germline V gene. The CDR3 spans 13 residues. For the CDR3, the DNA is TGTGCCAGCAGCAACAGTCCCACAGATACGCAGTATTTT. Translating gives CASSNSPTDTQYF. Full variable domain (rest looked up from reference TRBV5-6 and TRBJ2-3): DAGVTQSPTHLIKTRGQQVTLRCSPKSGHDTVSWYQQALGQGPQFIFQYYEEEERQRGNFPDRFSGHQFPNYSSELNVNALLLGDSALYLCASSNSPTDTQYFGPGTRLTVL.

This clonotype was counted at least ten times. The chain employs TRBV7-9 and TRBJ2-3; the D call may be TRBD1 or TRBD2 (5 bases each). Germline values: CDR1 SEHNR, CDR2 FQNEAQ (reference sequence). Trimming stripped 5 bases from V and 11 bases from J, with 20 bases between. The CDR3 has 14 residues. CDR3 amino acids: CASSPRGPPMGQYF. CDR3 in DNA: TGTGCCAGCAGCCCAAGGGGACCGCCGATGGGGCAGTATTTT.

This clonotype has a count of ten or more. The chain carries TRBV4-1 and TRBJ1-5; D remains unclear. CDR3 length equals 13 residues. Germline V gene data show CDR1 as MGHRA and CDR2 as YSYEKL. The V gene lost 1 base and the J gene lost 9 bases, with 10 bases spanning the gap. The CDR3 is CASSQVVIRPQHF. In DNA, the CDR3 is TGCGCCAGCAGCCAAGTTGTCATCAGGCCCCAGCATTTT.

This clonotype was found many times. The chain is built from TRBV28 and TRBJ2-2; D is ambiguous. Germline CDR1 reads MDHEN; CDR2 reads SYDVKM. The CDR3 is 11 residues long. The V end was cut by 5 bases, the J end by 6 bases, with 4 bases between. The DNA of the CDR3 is TGTGCCAGCAGTCCTGCCGGGGAGCTGTTTTTT. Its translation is CASSPAGELFF. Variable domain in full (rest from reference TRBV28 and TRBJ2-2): DVKVTQSSRYLVKRTGEKVFLECVQDMDHENMFWYRQDPGLGLRLIYFSYDVKMKEKGDIPEGYSVSREKKERFSLILESASTNQTSMYLCASSPAGELFFGEGSRLTVL.

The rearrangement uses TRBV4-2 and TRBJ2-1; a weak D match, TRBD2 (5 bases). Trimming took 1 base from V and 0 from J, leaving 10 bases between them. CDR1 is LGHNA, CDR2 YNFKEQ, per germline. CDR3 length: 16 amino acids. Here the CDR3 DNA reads TGTGCCAGCAGCCAAGTAAGCGGCTACTCCTACAATGAGCAGTTCTTC. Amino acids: CASSQVSGYSYNEQFF.